Listed here are 29 T cell receptor beta chains from one sample, sequenced in a study of tumor and adjacent non-tumor tissue in lung cancer. Three rounds of nested PCR, following a modified ARM-PCR protocol, produced the TCRbeta library. TCRdb re-derived calls from the multiplex PCR reads in MiXCR, one entry per CDR3 protein. The profile covers about 100,000 distinct CDR3 sequences, with less than 75% appearing a single time and approximately 18% taken by the ten largest. The template was RNA from unsorted bulk tissue. This non-tumor lung sample came from over 3 cm beyond the tumor edge. Sequences were obtained from distant non-tumor lung tissue. These receptors all come from a young man with non-small cell lung cancer.

Comment on this clonotype: The DNA is omitted, as the CDR3 cannot be located on it reliably, and the CDR3 follows TCRdb's listing. The rearrangement uses TRBV29-1 and TRBJ1-3; TRBD1, as called in the table, went unchecked against the DNA. Germline CDR1 and CDR2: SQVTM and ANQGSEA. The CDR3 sequence runs 16 residues, both termini included. This chain's CDR3 is CNLEYVGSGSGNTTYF.

Details on this clonotype: Sequence at one end of the junction differs from germline and may be a read error. The rearrangement links TRBV11-2 to TRBJ2-1; 9 bases agree with TRBD2. Germline CDR1 reads SGHAT; CDR2 reads FQNNGV. The CDR3 runs 15 residues. CDR3 protein: CASSLTLAGFDELFF. CDR3 bases: TGTGCCAGCAGCTTAACCCTAGCGGGGTTTGATGAGCTGTTCTTC.

With respect to this clonotype: Compared with germline, one end of the junction differs, possibly owing to a read error. The rearrangement joins TRBV11-2 to TRBJ2-1; D is uncertain. The CDR3 sequence is 15 residues long. Germline CDR1 reads SGHAT; CDR2 reads FQNNGV. CDR3 bases: TGTGCCAGCAGGGCTTTGCGGAGATCCTACAATGAGCAGCTCTTC. Translating it yields CASRALRRSYNEQLF.

The CDR3 reads CSVRRTGRRENYGYTF. CDR3 DNA sequence: TGCAGCGTTCGTAGGACAGGAAGGAGAGAAAACTATGGCTACACCTTC. V gene TRBV29-1 combines with J gene TRBJ1-2; TRBD1 matches 7 bases. Germline values: CDR1 SQVTM, CDR2 ANQGSEA. Trimming cost V 5 bases and J 2 bases; bases outside gene matches: 14. The CDR3 is 16 residues long.

The rearrangement uses TRBV12-3 or TRBV12-4 and TRBJ2-3; TRBD2 is a possible D gene (5 bases). The germline V and J ends were trimmed by 0 bases and 0 bases, with 7 bases remaining between them. The CDR3 consists of 15 residues. Written as DNA, the CDR3 is TGTGCCAGCAGTTTAGCCCGGGGAAGCACAGATACGCAGTATTTT. Residues: CASSLARGSTDTQYF.

In regard to this clonotype: A much more abundant neighbour one base away suggests this may be a read error. The chain employs TRBV10-2 and TRBJ2-7, with D perhaps TRBD1 (6 bases). Germline CDR1 and CDR2: WSHSY and SAAADI. CDR3 length: 13 amino acids. Here the CDR3 reads CAGRRQVAYEQYF. The CDR3 DNA reads TGCGCCGGCAGACGACAGGTCGCCTACGAGCAGTACTTC.

Concerning this clonotype itself: Just one base apart from a much larger clone, this may be a read error. The V and J genes are TRBV12-3 or TRBV12-4 and TRBJ1-4; unclear D gene. This CDR3 comprises 11 residues. V lost 7 bases to trimming and J lost 3 bases, with 3 bases between them. CDR3 in amino acids: CASKANEKLFF. CDR3 DNA sequence: TGTGCCAGCAAGGCTAATGAAAAACTGTTTTTT.

This clonotype was seen repeatedly, ten times or more. CDR3 in DNA: TGCAGTGCTAGAGCAAGCGGGGTTCCCTCCTACAATGAGCAGTTCTTC. It specifies CSARASGVPSYNEQFF. The J gene is TRBJ2-1, the V gene TRBV20-1, with TRBD2 identical over 7 bases. CDR1 is DFQATT, CDR2 SNEGSKA, per germline (reference sequence). The length of the CDR3 is 16 residues. The trim removed 1 base at V and 0 bases at J, leaving 6 bases unmatched.

This clonotype came up once. The conserved closing phenylalanine or tryptophan is absent in this CDR3, likely reflecting a read error. The chain links TRBV11-2 to TRBJ2-5; D not resolved. In germline, CDR1 is SGHAT, CDR2 FQNNGV. The CDR3 sequence is 13 residues long. For the CDR3, the DNA is TGTGCCAGCAGCACGCAGTGTCCAGAGATCCAGTACCTC. It codes for CASSTQCPEIQYL.

With respect to this clonotype: Compared with germline, one end of the junction differs, possibly owing to a read error. The chain has TRBV6-5 and TRBJ1-5; D is undetermined. The length of the CDR3 is 19 residues. Germline CDR1 is MNHEY and CDR2 is SVGAGI. CDR3 sequence (DNA): TGTGCCAGCAGTTACTCGGCAAGGGAAACACGTAATAGCAATCAGCCCCAACATTTT. Its translation: CASSYSARETRNSNQPQHF.

With regard to this clonotype: A single base separates this from a much larger clone, so it may be a read error. The chain has TRBV29-1 and TRBJ1-1, with D possibly matching TRBD1 (5 bases). The germline V gene encodes CDR1 SQVTM and CDR2 ANQGSEA. The CDR3 spans 13 residues. The CDR3 sequence: CSVGGMTDTETFF. The CDR3 nucleotides are TGCAGCGTGGGGGGAATGACGGACACTGAAACTTTCTTT.

Details on this clonotype: Germline is not matched at one junction end, which may reflect a read error. J is TRBJ2-7 and V is TRBV6-1; possibly TRBD1 for D (6 bases). CDR1 is MNHNS and CDR2 is SASEGT in the germline V gene. This CDR3 is built from 15 residues. The CDR3 sequence is CASSREDRTPYKQYF. DNA for the CDR3: TGTGCTAGCAGCCGAGAAGACAGGACCCCCTACAAGCAGTATTTC.

This clonotype has more than one count but fewer than ten. It may be a read error: a sequence one base away is much more abundant. The chain couples TRBV6-5 to TRBJ1-1; D not resolved. The length of the CDR3 is 13 residues. Germline CDR1 is MNHEY and CDR2 is SVGAGI. The CDR3, as DNA: TGTGCCAGCAGCCGTGGTAGGAACACTGAAGCTTACTTT. Protein product: CASSRGRNTEAYF.

A note on this clonotype: Since no conserved phenylalanine or tryptophan closes the CDR3, a read error is the likely cause. This chain links TRBV12-3 or TRBV12-4 with TRBJ1-6; no clear D. The CDR3 sequence is 16 residues long. Trimming cost V 3 bases and J 0 bases, with 9 bases left between them. The CDR3 loop is CASSFEDSSYNSPLHL. The CDR3 region has the DNA TGTGCCAGCAGTTTCGAGGATAGCTCCTATAATTCACCCCTCCACTTA.

The chain's CDR3 is CARGFGGAVNTEAFF. The CDR3, as DNA: TGTGCCAGAGGCTTCGGGGGAGCGGTGAACACTGAAGCTTTCTTT. This rearrangement joins TRBV11-2 to TRBJ1-1, with D maybe TRBD1 (5 bases). This CDR3 comprises 15 residues. Per the germline V gene, CDR1 is SGHAT and CDR2 is FQNNGV. V shed 9 bases and J shed 0 bases, with 17 bases lying between them.

This clonotype was seen only a few times. The rearrangement joins TRBV28 to TRBJ2-1; unclear D gene. This CDR3 contains 14 residues. Trimming left V 2 bases short and J 8 bases short, with 13 bases between. CDR1 is MDHEN and CDR2 is SYDVKM in the germline V gene. CDR3 bases: TGTGCCAGCAGTTTAGGTCGGGTAGGTGATGAGCAGTTCTTC. Protein product: CASSLGRVGDEQFF.

This clonotype was counted a single time. The junction departs from the called germline gene at one end, perhaps through a read error. The rearrangement links TRBV20-1 to TRBJ2-2; D is possibly TRBD2 (7 bases). The germline gives CDR1 DFQATT, CDR2 SNEGSKA (reference sequence). CDR3 length: 15 residues. The CDR3, as DNA: TGCAATGCTAGGAAGGGGGGGCCGGACACCGGGGAGCTGCTTTTT. It is translated as CNARKGGPDTGELLF.

A note on this clonotype: An end of the junction differs from the germline gene, which may be a read error. The V call is TRBV20-1, the J call TRBJ1-1, with 10 bases fitting TRBD1. Germline lookup yields CDR1 DFQATT and CDR2 SNEGSKA (reference sequence). This CDR3 has 16 amino acids. The CDR3 DNA reads as TGCAGTGCTGGAGACCCCAGTCGACAGGGGGCCACTGAAACTTTCTTT. Encoded protein: CSAGDPSRQGATETFF.

In the case of this clonotype: A much bigger clone sits one base away, suggesting this may be a read error. Since the CDR3 does not end with the conserved phenylalanine or tryptophan, this likely comes from a read error. The limits of the CDR3 on the DNA are not certain, so only TCRdb's listed CDR3 is given. The J gene is TRBJ2-1, the V gene TRBV6-2 or TRBV6-3; the table's D call TRBD1 went unverified against the DNA. Including both end residues, the CDR3 is 12 amino acids long. CDR1 MNHEY and CDR2 SVGEGT come from the germline V gene. The CDR3 sequence is CASSPPGAVQFL.

Concerning this clonotype itself: Because it lacks the conserved phenylalanine or tryptophan at the end, this CDR3 is likely a read error. The V call is TRBV20-1, the J call TRBJ1-4; the D gene is possibly TRBD1 (5 bases). Germline V CDR1 and CDR2: DFQATT, SNEGSKA (reference sequence). This CDR3 comprises 15 residues. CDR3 DNA: TGCAGTGCTCCCGGGGTTCGGACAACCAATGAAAAACTGTTTATT. This encodes CSAPGVRTTNEKLFI.

This clonotype was counted at least ten times. This sequence joins TRBV29-1 and TRBJ1-1; D is unresolved. CDR1 is SQVTM, CDR2 ANQGSEA, per germline. Trimming took off 7 bases at V and 11 bases at J, with 17 bases between the two ends. The CDR3 is made up of 11 amino acids. This CDR3 reads CSAKPQVDAFF. The CDR3 nucleotides are TGCAGCGCCAAGCCCCAGGTGGATGCTTTCTTT. Drawing the rest from reference TRBV29-1 and TRBJ1-1, the complete variable domain is SAVISQKPSRDICQRGTSLTIQCQVDSQVTMMFWYRQQPGQSLTLIATANQGSEATYESGFVIDKFPISRPNLTFSTLTVSNMSPEDSSIYLCSAKPQVDAFFGQGTRLTVV.

On this clonotype itself: At one end, the junction sequence differs from germline, possibly due to a read error. The chain joins TRBV11-2 to TRBJ2-7; D uncertain. The CDR3 sequence is 14 residues long. Looked up from germline, CDR1 is SGHAT and CDR2 is FQNNGV. For the CDR3, the DNA is TGTGCCAGCATCTTAGGCAGTGCGGTTTCCGAGCACTACTTC. Its protein is CASILGSAVSEHYF.

Of note for this clonotype: A read error may account for a junction end that differs from germline. This chain connects TRBV6-6 to TRBJ2-1; TRBD1 aligns across 7 bases. The CDR3 consists of 12 residues. CDR1 MNHNY and CDR2 SVGAGI come from the germline V gene (reference sequence). CDR3 nucleotides: TGTGACAGCAGTTATCAGGACAGGAATCAATTCTTC. Translated, it gives CDSSYQDRNQFF.

With respect to this clonotype: A read error may account for a junction end that differs from germline. This sequence joins TRBV5-1 and TRBJ2-5; 9 bases agree with TRBD1. This CDR3 contains 15 residues. CDR1 SGHRS and CDR2 YFSETQ come from the germline V gene. CDR3 bases: TGCGCCAGCAGCCCCCGACAGGGGGGACAAGAGACTCAGTACTTC. Translated, it gives CASSPRQGGQETQYF.

V gene TRBV7-2 combines with J gene TRBJ2-4; D perhaps matches TRBD2 (6 bases). The CDR3 runs 14 residues. V lost 5 bases and J lost 10, with 18 bases in between. CDR1 and CDR2 from the germline V gene are SGHTA and FQGNSA. CDR3 amino acids: CASSPPGARGIQYF. CDR3 nucleotide sequence: TGTGCCAGCAGCCCCCCCGGGGCGCGGGGAATTCAGTACTTC.

Notes on this clonotype: Lacking the conserved final phenylalanine or tryptophan, this CDR3 likely reflects a read error. The chain employs TRBV4-1 and TRBJ2-6, with 7 bases identical to TRBD1. From germline, CDR1 is MGHRA and CDR2 YSYEKL. The CDR3 totals 23 residues. The CDR3 region is CASSPSGAAKIGTDDSGTNVLTL. CDR3 DNA sequence: TGCGCCAGCAGCCCCTCAGGGGCTGCCAAGATCGGGACAGACGACTCTGGGACCAACGTCCTGACTTTG.

To note about this clonotype: At one end the junction does not follow the germline gene, possibly because of a read error. The chain combines TRBV12-3 or TRBV12-4 with TRBJ1-3; D unresolved. This CDR3 comprises 13 residues. CDR3 sequence reads: CASSLVAGDTIYF. DNA of the CDR3: TGTGCCAGTAGTTTAGTGGCTGGAGACACCATATATTTT.

Details on this clonotype: A read error may account for a junction end that differs from germline. The chain recombines TRBV7-9 with TRBJ1-3, with TRBD1 matching over 9 bases. This CDR3 spans 15 amino acids. The V gene's germline CDR1 is SEHNR and CDR2 FQNEAQ (reference sequence). The CDR3 protein is CANSLVQGAENTIYF. For the CDR3, the DNA is TGTGCCAACAGCTTAGTACAGGGGGCAGAAAACACCATATATTTT. The variable domain in full, with the rest retrieved from reference TRBV7-9 and TRBJ1-3, is DTGVSQNPRHKITKRGQNVTFRCDPISEHNRLYWYRQTLGQGPEFLTYFQNEAQLEKSRLLSDRFSAERPKGSFSTLEIQRTEQGDSAMYLCANSLVQGAENTIYFGEGSWLTVV.

This chain joins TRBV7-3 and TRBJ2-5; TRBD2 matches at 11 bases. The ends lost 4 bases at V and 7 bases at J; junction bases unmatched: 2. The CDR3 totals 13 residues. Looked up from germline, CDR1 is SGHTA and CDR2 is FQGTGA. CDR3 sequence reads: CASSSLAGGTQYF. In DNA, the CDR3 is TGTGCCAGCAGCTCCCTAGCGGGAGGGACCCAGTACTTC.